This T cell receptor beta chain was recorded in a study of cytomegalovirus exposure and HLA in healthy donors. Study results and limitations: CMV serostatus was the only immune exposure information that was available.

Germline V CDR1 and CDR2: MNHNY, SVGAGI (reference sequence). The CDR3 runs 13 residues. The PCR made use of 60 Vbeta and 13 Jbeta primers. Generated by immunoSEQ multiplex PCR, the TCRdb table keeps only in-frame clones and is missing some. The sample has approximately 150,000 clones; more than 65% are singletons. The sample holds a few counts of this clone. The target antigen is unknown. This receptor was taken from a man in his thirties or forties in good health and CMV-seronegative. J is TRBJ2-5 and V is TRBV6-6; TRBD2 aligns across 12 bases. The end of the DNA fits TRBJ2-7 better, so the J call may be wrong. Sample: PBMCs. The CDR3 protein is CASGLAGSYEQYF. Written as DNA, the CDR3 is TGTGCCAGCGGACTAGCGGGGTCCTACGAGCAGTACTTC.